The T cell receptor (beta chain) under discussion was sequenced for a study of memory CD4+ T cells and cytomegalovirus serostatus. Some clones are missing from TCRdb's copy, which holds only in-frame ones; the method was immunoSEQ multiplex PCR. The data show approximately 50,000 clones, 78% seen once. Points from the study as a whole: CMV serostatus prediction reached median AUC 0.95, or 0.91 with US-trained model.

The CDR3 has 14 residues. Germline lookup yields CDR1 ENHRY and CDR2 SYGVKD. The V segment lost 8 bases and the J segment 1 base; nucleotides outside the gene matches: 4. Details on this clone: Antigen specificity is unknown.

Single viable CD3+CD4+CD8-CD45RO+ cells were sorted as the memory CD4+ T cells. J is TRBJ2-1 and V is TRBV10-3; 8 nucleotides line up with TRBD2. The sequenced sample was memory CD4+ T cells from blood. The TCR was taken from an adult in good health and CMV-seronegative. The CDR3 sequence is CAIEAGESYNEQFF. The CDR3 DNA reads TGTGCCATCGAAGCGGGAGAATCCTACAATGAGCAGTTCTTC.